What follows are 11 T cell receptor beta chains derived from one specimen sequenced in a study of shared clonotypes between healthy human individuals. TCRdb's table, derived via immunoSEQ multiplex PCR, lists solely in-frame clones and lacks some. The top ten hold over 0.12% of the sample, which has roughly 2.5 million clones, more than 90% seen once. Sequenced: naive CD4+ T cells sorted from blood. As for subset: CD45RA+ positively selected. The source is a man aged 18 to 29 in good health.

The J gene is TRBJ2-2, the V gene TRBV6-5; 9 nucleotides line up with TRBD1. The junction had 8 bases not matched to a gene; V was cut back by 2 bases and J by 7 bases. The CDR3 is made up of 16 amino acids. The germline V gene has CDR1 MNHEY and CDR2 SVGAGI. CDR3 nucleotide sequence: TGTGCCAGCAGTTACCTTCGACAGGGGGGTAGCGGGGAGCTGTTTTTT. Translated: CASSYLRQGGSGELFF.

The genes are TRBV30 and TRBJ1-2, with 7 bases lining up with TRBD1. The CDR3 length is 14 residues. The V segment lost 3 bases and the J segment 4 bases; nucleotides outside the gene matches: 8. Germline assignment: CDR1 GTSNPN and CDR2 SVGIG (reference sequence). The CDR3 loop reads CAWSPDREGYGYTF. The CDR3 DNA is TGTGCCTGGAGCCCAGACAGGGAGGGCTATGGCTACACCTTC. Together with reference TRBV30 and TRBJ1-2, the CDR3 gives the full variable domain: SQTIHQWPATLVQPVGSPLSLECTVEGTSNPNLYWYRQAAGRGLQLLFYSVGIGQISSEVPQNLSASRPQDRQFILSSKKLLLSDSGFYLCAWSPDREGYGYTFGSGTRLTVV.

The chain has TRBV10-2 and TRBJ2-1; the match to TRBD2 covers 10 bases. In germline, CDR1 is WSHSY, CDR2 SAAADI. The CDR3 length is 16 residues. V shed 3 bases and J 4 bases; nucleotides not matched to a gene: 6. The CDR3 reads CASSDLASGSYNEQFF. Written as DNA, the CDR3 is TGCGCCAGCAGTGATCTTGCTAGCGGGAGTTACAATGAGCAGTTCTTC.

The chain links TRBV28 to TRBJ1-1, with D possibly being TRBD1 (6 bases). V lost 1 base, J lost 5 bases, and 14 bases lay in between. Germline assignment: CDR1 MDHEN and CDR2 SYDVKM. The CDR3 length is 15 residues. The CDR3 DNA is TGTGCCAGCAGTTTATTAAAGGGGGTGCAAACTGAAGCTTTCTTT. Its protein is CASSLLKGVQTEAFF.

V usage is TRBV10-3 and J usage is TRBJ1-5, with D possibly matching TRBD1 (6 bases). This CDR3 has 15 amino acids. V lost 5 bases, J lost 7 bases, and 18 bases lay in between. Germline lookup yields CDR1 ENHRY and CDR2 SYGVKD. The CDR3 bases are TGTGCCATCAGTCAACAGGGTAGGACGGAACAGCCCCAGCATTTT. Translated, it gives CAISQQGRTEQPQHF.

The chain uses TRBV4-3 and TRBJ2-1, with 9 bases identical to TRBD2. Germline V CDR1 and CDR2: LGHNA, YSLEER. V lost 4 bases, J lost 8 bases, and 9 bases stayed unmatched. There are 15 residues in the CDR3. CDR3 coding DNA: TGCGCCAGCAGCCCTCGGATAGCGGGAGATCATGAGCAGTTCTTC. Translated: CASSPRIAGDHEQFF.

The CDR3: CASSPLSGTGELFF. The CDR3 region has the DNA TGTGCCAGCTCACCACTTTCAGGGACCGGGGAGCTGTTTTTT. The chain is built from TRBV18 and TRBJ2-2; weak D call: TRBD1 (5 bases). This CDR3 spans 14 amino acids. The germline CDR1 and CDR2 sequences are KGHSH and LQKENI. The V end lost 1 base, the J end lost 5 bases, and 8 bases lay between the germline ends. Full variable domain (rest looked up from reference TRBV18 and TRBJ2-2): NAGVMQNPRHLVRRRGQEARLRCSPMKGHSHVYWYRQLPEEGLKFMVYLQKENIIDESGMPKERFSAEFPKEGPSILRIQQVVRGDSAAYFCASSPLSGTGELFFGEGSRLTVL.

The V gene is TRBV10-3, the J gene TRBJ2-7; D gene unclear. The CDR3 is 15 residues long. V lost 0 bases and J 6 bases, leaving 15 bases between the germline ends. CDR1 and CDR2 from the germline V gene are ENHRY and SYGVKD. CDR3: CAISESKGGVSEQYF. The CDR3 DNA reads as TGTGCCATCAGTGAGTCGAAGGGTGGCGTCTCCGAGCAGTACTTC.

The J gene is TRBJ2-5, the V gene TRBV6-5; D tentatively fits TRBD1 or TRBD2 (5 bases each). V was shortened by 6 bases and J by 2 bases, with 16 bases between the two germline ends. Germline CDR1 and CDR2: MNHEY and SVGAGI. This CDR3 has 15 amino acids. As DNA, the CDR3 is TGTGCCAGCAGCCACCTTCGGGGCCCTCAAGAGACCCAGTACTTC. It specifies CASSHLRGPQETQYF.

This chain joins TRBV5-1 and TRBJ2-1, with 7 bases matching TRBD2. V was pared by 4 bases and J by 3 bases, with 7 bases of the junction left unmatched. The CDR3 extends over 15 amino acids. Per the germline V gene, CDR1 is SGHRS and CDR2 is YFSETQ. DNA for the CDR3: TGCGCCAGCAGCCAGAGGCCTAGCGGCTACAATGAGCAGTTCTTC. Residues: CASSQRPSGYNEQFF.

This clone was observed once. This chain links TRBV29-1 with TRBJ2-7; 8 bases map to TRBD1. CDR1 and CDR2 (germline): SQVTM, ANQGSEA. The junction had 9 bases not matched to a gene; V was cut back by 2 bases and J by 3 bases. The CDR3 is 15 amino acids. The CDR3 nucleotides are TGCAGCGTTGAAAGCGGACAGGGAAAAGGCTACGAGCAGTACTTC. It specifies CSVESGQGKGYEQYF.